These 9 T cell receptor beta chains came from one sample sequenced in a study of T-cell memory formation after mild COVID-19. TCRdb re-called the 5' RACE reads with MiXCR, one entry per CDR3 protein. Among roughly 130,000 distinct CDR3 sequences listed, around 15% were seen once. Input material: PBMCs or a T cell subset sorted from them (not recorded which). The receptor source for this set is a man in his late teens or twenties who had mild COVID-19 (a few samples of this study predate the infection). Cell type and time point are not known.

CDR3 protein: CAISESRVGDSHTGELFF. The CDR3 DNA follows: TGTGCCATCAGTGAGTCTCGGGTAGGAGACTCCCACACCGGGGAGCTGTTTTTT. V is TRBV10-3 and J is TRBJ2-2, with D uncertain. Per germline, CDR1 ENHRY and CDR2 SYGVKD. The CDR3 has 18 residues. The germline V and J ends were trimmed by 0 bases and 3 bases, with 17 bases remaining between them.

The chain employs TRBV5-1 and TRBJ2-5; 9 bases are a match to TRBD1. The J call may be incorrect, as the DNA end agrees better with TRBJ2-7. Germline V gene sequence: CDR1 SGHRS, CDR2 YFSETQ. This CDR3 is 15 amino acids long. This CDR3 is CASRVEQGAAYEQYF. In DNA, the CDR3 is TGCGCCAGCAGGGTTGAACAGGGGGCTGCATACGAGCAGTACTTC.

The chain joins TRBV5-1 to TRBJ2-7, with 12 nucleotides matching TRBD1. Germline assignment: CDR1 SGHRS and CDR2 YFSETQ. The CDR3 sequence is 16 residues long. V lost 2 bases to trimming and J lost 5 bases; unmatched junction nucleotides: 8. CDR3 amino acids: CASSFDGTGGLNEQYF. The CDR3 DNA is TGCGCCAGCAGCTTCGACGGGACAGGGGGCTTAAACGAGCAGTACTTC.

The chain links TRBV20-1 to TRBJ1-1; a possible D gene is TRBD1 (5 bases). V was trimmed by 0 bases and J by 1 base, leaving 15 bases between them. Germline CDR1 is DFQATT and CDR2 is SNEGSKA (reference sequence). The CDR3 covers 16 residues. The DNA of the CDR3 is TGCAGTGCTAGAGACCCGATGGGGGGAAGGAACACTGAAGCTTTCTTT. This translates into CSARDPMGGRNTEAFF.

The DNA of the CDR3 is TGTGCCAGCACCCCGGGAGGGGGAAGCTCCTACGAGCAGTACGTC. Translated, it gives CASTPGGGSSYEQYV. The chain combines TRBV28 with TRBJ2-7; 8 nucleotides line up with TRBD2. Germline CDR1 reads MDHEN; CDR2 reads SYDVKM. V shed 7 bases and J 0 bases; nucleotides not matched to a gene: 8. The CDR3 extends over 15 amino acids.

This clonotype was observed a handful of times. This rearrangement joins TRBV6-1 to TRBJ2-6; no clear D. Trimming took off 10 bases at V and 0 bases at J, with 7 bases between the two ends. This CDR3 is built from 13 residues. CDR1 MNHNS and CDR2 SASEGT come from the germline V gene. The DNA of the CDR3 is TGTGCCATCGGTTACTCTGGGGCCAACGTCCTGACTTTC. Translated: CAIGYSGANVLTF.

This sequence joins TRBV20-1 and TRBJ2-2; D gene uncertain. The CDR3 contains 15 residues. Trimming cost V 0 bases and J 0 bases, with 8 bases left between them. Per the germline V gene, CDR1 is DFQATT and CDR2 is SNEGSKA (reference sequence). CDR3 bases: TGCAGTGCTAGAGAAAGGGTCGCGAACACCGGGGAGCTGTTTTTT. It translates to CSARERVANTGELFF.

At least ten counts were recorded for this clonotype. The chain is built from TRBV2 and TRBJ2-2; 8 bases match TRBD1. V shed 6 bases and J 6 bases; nucleotides not matched to a gene: 9. The CDR3 spans 15 residues. CDR1 is SNHLY and CDR2 is FYNNEI in the germline V gene. The CDR3 region has the DNA TGTGCCAGCAGCAAAGTGGGACAGGCCCCCGGGGAGCTGTTTTTT. Protein: CASSKVGQAPGELFF.

The V gene is TRBV5-1, the J gene TRBJ2-7; TRBD1 aligns across 7 bases. CDR3 length: 14 amino acids. Trimming at V came to 4 bases and at J to 2 bases, leaving 6 bases not matched to a gene. In germline, CDR1 is SGHRS, CDR2 YFSETQ. This CDR3 reads CASSPQGPTYEQYF. CDR3 sequence (DNA): TGCGCCAGCAGCCCACAGGGGCCAACCTACGAGCAGTACTTC. Based on the CDR3 plus reference TRBV5-1 and TRBJ2-7, the full variable domain is KAGVTQTPRYLIKTRGQQVTLSCSPISGHRSVSWYQQTPGQGLQFLFEYFSETQRNKGNFPGRFSGRQFSNSRSEMNVSTLELGDSALYLCASSPQGPTYEQYFGPGTRLTVT.